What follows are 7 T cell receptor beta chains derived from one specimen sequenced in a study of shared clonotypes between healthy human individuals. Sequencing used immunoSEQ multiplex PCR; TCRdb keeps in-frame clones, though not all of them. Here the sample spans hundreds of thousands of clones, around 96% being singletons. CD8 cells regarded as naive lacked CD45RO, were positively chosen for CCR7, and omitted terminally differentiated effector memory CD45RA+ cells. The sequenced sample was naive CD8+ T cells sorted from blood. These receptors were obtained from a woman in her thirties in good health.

The CDR3 DNA reads TGCAGCGTCCGCGCCCGGACTAGCGGGAGACCAGATACGCAGTATTTT. Encoded protein: CSVRARTSGRPDTQYF. The chain couples TRBV29-1 to TRBJ2-3; 13 nucleotides align to TRBD2. This CDR3 comprises 16 residues. Germline V gene sequence: CDR1 SQVTM, CDR2 ANQGSEA. Trimming cost V 6 bases and J 4 bases; bases outside gene matches: 10.

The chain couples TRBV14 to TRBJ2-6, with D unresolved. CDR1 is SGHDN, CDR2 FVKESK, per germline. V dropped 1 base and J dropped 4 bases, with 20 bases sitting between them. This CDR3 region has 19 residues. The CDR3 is CASSQGAPFKIGGANVLTF. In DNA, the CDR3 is TGTGCCAGCAGCCAAGGGGCTCCCTTCAAAATCGGCGGGGCCAACGTCCTGACTTTC.

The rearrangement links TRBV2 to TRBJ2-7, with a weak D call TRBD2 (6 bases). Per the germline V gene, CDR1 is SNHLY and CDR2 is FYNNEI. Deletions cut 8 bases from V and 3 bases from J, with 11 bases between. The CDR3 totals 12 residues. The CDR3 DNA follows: TGTGCCAGCCAGGAGGGAAACTACGAGCAGTACTTC. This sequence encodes CASQEGNYEQYF.

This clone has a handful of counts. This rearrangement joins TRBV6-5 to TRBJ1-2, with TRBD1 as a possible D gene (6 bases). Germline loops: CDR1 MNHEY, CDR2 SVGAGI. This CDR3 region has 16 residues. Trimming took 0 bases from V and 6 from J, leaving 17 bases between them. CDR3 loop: CASSYSKGGGVDGYTF. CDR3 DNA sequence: TGTGCCAGCAGTTACTCGAAGGGGGGAGGGGTAGATGGCTACACCTTC.

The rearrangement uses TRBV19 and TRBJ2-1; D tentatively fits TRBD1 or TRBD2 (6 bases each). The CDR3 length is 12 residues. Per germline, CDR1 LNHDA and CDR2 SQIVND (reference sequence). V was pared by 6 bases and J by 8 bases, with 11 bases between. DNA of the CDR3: TGTGCCAGTAGCCCTGGGGGGCATGAGCAGTTCTTC. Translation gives CASSPGGHEQFF.

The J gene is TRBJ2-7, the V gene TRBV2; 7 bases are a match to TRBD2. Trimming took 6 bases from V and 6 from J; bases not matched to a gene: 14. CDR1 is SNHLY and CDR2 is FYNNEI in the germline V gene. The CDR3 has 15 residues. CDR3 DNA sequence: TGTGCCAGCAGCGACTCACCTGTGCGGGGGAGCGAGCAGTACTTC. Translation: CASSDSPVRGSEQYF.

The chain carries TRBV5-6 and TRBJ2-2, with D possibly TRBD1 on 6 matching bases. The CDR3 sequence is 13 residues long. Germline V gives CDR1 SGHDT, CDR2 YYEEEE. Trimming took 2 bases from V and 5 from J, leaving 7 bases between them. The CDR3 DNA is TGTGCCAGCAGCTTCAGGGGAACCGGGGAGCTGTTTTTT. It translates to CASSFRGTGELFF.